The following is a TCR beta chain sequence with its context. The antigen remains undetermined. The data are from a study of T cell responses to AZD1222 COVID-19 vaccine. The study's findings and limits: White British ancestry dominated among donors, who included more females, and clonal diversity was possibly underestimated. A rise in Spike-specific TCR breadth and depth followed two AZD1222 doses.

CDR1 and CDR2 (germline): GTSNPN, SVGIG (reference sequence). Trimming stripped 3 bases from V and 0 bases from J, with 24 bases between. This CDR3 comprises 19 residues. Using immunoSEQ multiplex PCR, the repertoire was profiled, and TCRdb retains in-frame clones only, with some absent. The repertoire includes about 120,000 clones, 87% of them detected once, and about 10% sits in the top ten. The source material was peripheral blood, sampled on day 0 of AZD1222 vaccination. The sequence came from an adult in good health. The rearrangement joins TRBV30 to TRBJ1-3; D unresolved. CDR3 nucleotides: TGTGCCTGGAGCGAAGGACGGTTTGGCATCTGGGACTCTGGAAACACCATATATTTT. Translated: CAWSEGRFGIWDSGNTIYF.